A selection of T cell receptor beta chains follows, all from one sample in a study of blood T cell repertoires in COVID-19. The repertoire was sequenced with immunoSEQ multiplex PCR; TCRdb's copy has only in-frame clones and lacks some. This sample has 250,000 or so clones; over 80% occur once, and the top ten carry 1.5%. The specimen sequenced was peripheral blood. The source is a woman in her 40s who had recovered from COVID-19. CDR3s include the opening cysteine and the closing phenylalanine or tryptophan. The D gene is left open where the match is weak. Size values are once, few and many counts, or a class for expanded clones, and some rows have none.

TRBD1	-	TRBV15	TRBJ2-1	CATQDRVPNEQFF	TGTGCCACCCAAGACAGGGTCCCCAATGAGCAGTTCTTC
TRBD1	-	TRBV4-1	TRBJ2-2	CASSLGAGGANTGELFF	TGCGCCAGCAGCCTGGGGGCAGGGGGCGCGAACACCGGGGAGCTGTTTTTT
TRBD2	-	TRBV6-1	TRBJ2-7	CASSERLAGPWEQYF	TGTGCCAGCAGTGAAAGACTAGCGGGCCCCTGGGAGCAGTACTTC
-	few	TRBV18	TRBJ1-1	CASSPIYGDLGTEAFF	TGTGCCAGCTCACCGATCTATGGGGACTTAGGCACTGAAGCTTTCTTT
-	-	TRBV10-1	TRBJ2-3	CASSEWGGTDTQYF	TGCGCCAGCAGTGAATGGGGGGGCACAGATACGCAGTATTTT
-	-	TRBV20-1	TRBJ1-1	CVGQRNTEAFF	TGCGTCGGACAGAGGAACACTGAAGCTTTCTTT
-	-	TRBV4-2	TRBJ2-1	CASSHRGLGNEQFF	TGTGCCAGCAGCCACAGGGGATTGGGCAATGAGCAGTTCTTC
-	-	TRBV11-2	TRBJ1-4	CASSPQGTTNEKLFF	TGTGCCAGCAGCCCACAGGGTACAACTAATGAAAAACTGTTTTTT
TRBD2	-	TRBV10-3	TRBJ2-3	CAISRPGGNTDTQYF	TGTGCCATCAGCCGCCCCGGGGGGAACACAGATACGCAGTATTTT
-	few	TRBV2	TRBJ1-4	CASKAGLLWKLFF	TGTGCCAGCAAGGCAGGTCTGCTTTGGAAACTGTTTTTT
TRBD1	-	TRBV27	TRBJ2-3	CASSFDRGSTDTQYF	TGTGCCAGCAGTTTCGACAGGGGGAGCACAGATACGCAGTATTTT
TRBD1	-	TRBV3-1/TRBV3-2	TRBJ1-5	CASSQSPGTANQPQHF	TGTGCCAGCAGCCAATCCCCCGGGACAGCAAATCAGCCCCAGCATTTT
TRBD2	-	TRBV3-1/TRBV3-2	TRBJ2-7	CASSPRRLAALEQYF	TGTGCCAGCAGCCCCCGGAGGCTAGCGGCCTTGGAGCAGTACTTC
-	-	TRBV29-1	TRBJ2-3	CSAGGTDTQYF	TGCAGCGCCGGGGGCACAGATACGCAGTATTTT
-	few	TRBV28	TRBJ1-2	CASSPAGTTNYGYTF	TGTGCCAGCAGTCCCGCCGGGACAACTAACTATGGCTACACCTTC
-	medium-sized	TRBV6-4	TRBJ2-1	CASSDSSGSYNEQFF	TGTGCCAGCAGTGACTCTAGCGGCTCCTACAATGAGCAGTTCTTC
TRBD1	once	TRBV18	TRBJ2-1	CASSSDRGYNEQFF	TGTGCCAGCTCATCGGACAGGGGCTACAATGAGCAGTTCTTC
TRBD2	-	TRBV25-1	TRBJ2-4	CASSEYRAGGIQYF	TGTGCCAGCAGTGAATATCGAGCGGGAGGTATTCAGTACTTC
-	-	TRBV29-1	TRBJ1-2	CSVYEEVGTF	TGCAGCGTATACGAGGAAGTGGGCACCTTC
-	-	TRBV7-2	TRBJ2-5	CASSQSGPRETQYF	TGTGCCAGCAGCCAATCAGGGCCAAGGGAGACCCAGTACTTC
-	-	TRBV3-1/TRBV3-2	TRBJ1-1	CASSQPPWDNTNTEAFF	TGTGCCAGCAGCCAGCCACCGTGGGACAACACGAACACTGAAGCTTTCTTT
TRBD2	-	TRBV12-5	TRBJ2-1	CASAKTSGGAEYNEQFF	TGTGCTAGTGCCAAAACCAGCGGGGGGGCCGAGTACAATGAGCAGTTCTTC